These 14 T cell receptor beta chains were all obtained from the same sample, sequenced in a study of technical replicates of blood from a few donors. Here immunoSEQ multiplex PCR was the method, and the copy in TCRdb shows in-frame clones only, minus some. Among tens of thousands of clones listed, about 98% were seen once. Sequences were obtained from T cells isolated from PBMCs. The source is a human donor in good health.

V is TRBV10-3 and J is TRBJ2-7; 11 bases are a match to TRBD1. CDR1 and CDR2 (germline): ENHRY, SYGVKD. V was pared by 6 bases and J by 3 bases, with 13 bases of the junction left unmatched. This CDR3 spans 17 amino acids. The CDR3 sequence is CAISKPPGQGVGYEQYF. In DNA form, the CDR3 reads TGTGCCATCAGCAAGCCTCCGGGACAGGGGGTGGGCTACGAGCAGTACTTC.

The chain joins TRBV6-5 to TRBJ2-4; D is unresolved. V dropped 10 bases and J dropped 0 bases, with 10 bases sitting between them. Germline CDR1 is MNHEY and CDR2 is SVGAGI. This CDR3 has 13 amino acids. For the CDR3, the DNA is TGTGCCAAGCACCGGTTAGCCAAAAACATTCAGTACTTC. This sequence encodes CAKHRLAKNIQYF.

The rearrangement joins TRBV6-5 to TRBJ2-5; weak D call: TRBD2 (7 bases). The V end was cut by 11 bases, the J end by 4 bases, with 17 bases between. The CDR3 has 13 amino acids. Per germline, CDR1 MNHEY and CDR2 SVGAGI. This CDR3 reads CAVLEGGGETQYF. Written as DNA, the CDR3 is TGTGCCGTCCTAGAGGGGGGGGGAGAGACCCAGTACTTC.

The chain employs TRBV27 and TRBJ2-1; 11 bases are a match to TRBD2. The CDR3 is made up of 16 amino acids. Per the germline V gene, CDR1 is MNHEY and CDR2 is SMNVEV (reference sequence). After removal of 2 bases from V and 3 bases from J, the junction contained 3 bases not matched to a gene. CDR3 in amino acids: CASSLRGLAGYNEQFF. The CDR3, as DNA: TGTGCCAGCAGTTTAAGAGGACTAGCGGGCTACAATGAGCAGTTCTTC.

This clone was seen a single time. The chain employs TRBV7-9 and TRBJ2-7; no reliable D call. From germline, CDR1 is SEHNR and CDR2 FQNEAQ (reference sequence). Deletions cut 2 bases from V and 4 bases from J, with 6 bases between. The CDR3 sequence is 12 residues long. CDR3 amino acids: CASSLSEYEQYF. The CDR3, as DNA: TGTGCCAGCAGCTTATCCGAGTACGAGCAGTACTTC.

The genes are TRBV12-5 and TRBJ1-1; TRBD1 is a possible D gene (5 bases). The CDR3 totals 14 residues. Germline values: CDR1 LGHNT, CDR2 FRNRAP. V lost 3 bases and J 3 bases, leaving 11 bases between the germline ends. CDR3 region: CASGFYGGDTEAFF. CDR3 sequence (DNA): TGTGCTAGTGGTTTTTATGGGGGGGACACTGAAGCTTTCTTT.

This chain joins TRBV21-1 and TRBJ1-5; TRBD1 reflects the table's D call only, with no check against the DNA. TRBV21-1 is classified as a pseudogene. The CDR3 is made up of 16 amino acids. The CDR3 region has the DNA TGTGCCAGCAGCCTAAGGGCCACAGGGTTCAATCAGCCCCAGCATTTT. Amino acids: CASSLRATGFNQPQHF.

The chain employs TRBV14 and TRBJ1-1; D unclear. The CDR3 is 16 amino acids. The ends were cut back, 2 bases at V and 1 base at J, with 14 bases in the middle. The V gene's germline CDR1 is SGHDN and CDR2 FVKESK. This CDR3 is CASSQWSWRENTEAFF. The CDR3 DNA reads TGTGCCAGCAGCCAATGGAGTTGGAGGGAGAACACTGAAGCTTTCTTT.

This clone was picked up one time. The V gene is TRBV4-2, the J gene TRBJ2-7; 7 bases map to TRBD2. Germline V gene sequence: CDR1 LGHNA, CDR2 YNFKEQ. CDR3 length: 15 amino acids. The V gene end was trimmed by 0 bases and the J gene end by 7 bases; junction bases not matched to a gene: 9. The CDR3 DNA sequence: TGTGCCAGCAGCCAAGAAACGGGAGGTGTAGAAGAGCAGTACTTC. This encodes CASSQETGGVEEQYF.

The chain carries TRBV28 and TRBJ1-5; 7 bases agree with TRBD1. From germline, CDR1 is MDHEN and CDR2 SYDVKM. CDR3 size: 15 residues. With 2 bases clipped from V and 4 bases from J, the junction kept 5 bases outside the gene matches. The CDR3 bases are TGTGCCAGCAGTTTAGTTCAGGGGGAAAATCAGCCCCAGCATTTT. It yields the protein CASSLVQGENQPQHF.

The chain has TRBV15 and TRBJ2-1, with no clear D. The CDR3 is 18 residues long. Trimming pared 1 base from V and 0 bases from J, leaving 16 bases between. Germline CDR1 and CDR2: LNHNV and YYDKDF (reference sequence). The CDR3, as DNA: TGTGCCACCAGCAGAGTTACCTCCCCGAGGCTCTCCTACAATGAGCAGTTCTTC. Its translation: CATSRVTSPRLSYNEQFF.

V is TRBV5-1 and J is TRBJ2-3; 15 bases map to TRBD2. V shed 4 bases, J shed 6 bases, and the junction held 3 bases outside the gene matches. The CDR3 runs 15 residues. Per the germline V gene, CDR1 is SGHRS and CDR2 is YFSETQ. CDR3 sequence (DNA): TGCGCCAGCAGCCCCGGGACTAGCGGGAGGGATACGCAGTATTTT. Residues: CASSPGTSGRDTQYF. The full variable domain, its missing parts supplied by reference TRBV5-1 and TRBJ2-3, is KAGVTQTPRYLIKTRGQQVTLSCSPISGHRSVSWYQQTPGQGLQFLFEYFSETQRNKGNFPGRFSGRQFSNSRSEMNVSTLELGDSALYLCASSPGTSGRDTQYFGPGTRLTVL.

The rearrangement joins TRBV6-1 to TRBJ1-6; 11 nucleotides align to TRBD1. This CDR3 is built from 14 residues. In germline, CDR1 is MNHNS, CDR2 SASEGT. V trimming: 6 bases; J trimming: 14 bases; junction bases outside the gene matches: 9. The CDR3 region has the DNA TGTGCCAGCAGAACGGGACAGGGGGTAATATCCCTCCACTTT. This translates into CASRTGQGVISLHF.

The rearrangement links TRBV6-4 to TRBJ1-5; D perhaps matches TRBD1 (5 bases). CDR1 MRHNA and CDR2 SNTAGT come from the germline V gene. V was trimmed by 7 bases and J by 4 bases, leaving 20 bases between them. The CDR3 has 16 residues. CDR3 protein: CASTPTATPLNQPQHF. The DNA of the CDR3 is TGTGCCAGCACTCCGACAGCGACGCCCCTAAATCAGCCCCAGCATTTT.